Each of the 9 T cell receptor beta chains below was sequenced from the same sample in a study of cytomegalovirus exposure and HLA in healthy donors. Vbeta (60) and Jbeta (13) primers were used in the PCR. Repertoires were generated with immunoSEQ multiplex PCR, while TCRdb's copy carries only in-frame clones and drops some. The sample carries about 120,000 clones, roughly 8.6% recorded once. The sample was PBMCs. These TCRs come from a woman in her 40s in good health and CMV-seropositive.

CDR3: CASSLAFRGISTDTQYF. The CDR3 coding sequence is TGTGCCAGCAGCTTAGCGTTCAGGGGGATTAGCACAGATACGCAGTATTTT. The V call is TRBV7-6, the J call TRBJ2-3; 7 nucleotides align to TRBD1. Looked up from germline, CDR1 is SGHVS and CDR2 is FNYEAQ. The CDR3 sequence is 17 residues long. J lost 0 bases, V lost 0 bases, and 6 bases had no gene match.

This clone has a handful of counts. V gene TRBV5-1 combines with J gene TRBJ2-7; 12 nucleotides line up with TRBD2. CDR1 and CDR2 from the germline V gene are SGHRS and YFSETQ. The V gene end was trimmed by 4 bases and the J gene end by 3 bases; junction bases not matched to a gene: 5. The CDR3 has 15 amino acids. The CDR3: CASSTGLAGIYEQYF. In DNA, the CDR3 is TGCGCCAGCAGCACTGGACTAGCGGGGATCTACGAGCAGTACTTC.

The chain carries TRBV5-1 and TRBJ1-1; 12 bases fit TRBD1. CDR1 is SGHRS, CDR2 YFSETQ, per germline. V lost 5 bases and J lost 0; bases outside the gene matches: 11. The CDR3 is made up of 18 amino acids. Here the CDR3 reads CASRPTLGTGGLNTEAFF. The CDR3 coding sequence is TGCGCCAGCAGACCAACCCTTGGGACAGGGGGCCTGAACACTGAAGCTTTCTTT.

The chain combines TRBV5-1 with TRBJ1-6; 8 bases match TRBD1. CDR1 and CDR2 (germline): SGHRS, YFSETQ. The CDR3 is made up of 17 amino acids. V was clipped by 0 bases and J by 11 bases; unmatched bases: 13. The CDR3 here is CASSLAGQGGGLAPLHF. Written as DNA, the CDR3 is TGCGCCAGCAGCTTGGCCGGACAGGGAGGAGGTTTGGCACCCCTCCACTTT.

In this sample, this clone turned up a few times. CDR3 DNA sequence: TGTGCCAGCTCACCGCCCGGGACAGGGGTAAATGAGCAGTTCTTC. Translation gives CASSPPGTGVNEQFF. The chain combines TRBV18 with TRBJ2-1; 10 positions match TRBD1. The CDR3 is 15 amino acids. J was trimmed by 7 bases and V by 3 bases; bases with no gene match: 6. Germline assignment: CDR1 KGHSH and CDR2 LQKENI.

A word on this clone: It is likely a read error, because the conserved phenylalanine at the end of the CDR3 is missing. The chain has TRBV5-8 and TRBJ1-1; TRBD1 might be the D (5 bases). V shed 0 bases and J shed 8 bases, with 23 bases lying between them. CDR1 and CDR2 from the germline V gene are SGHTS and YDEGEE. The CDR3 spans 17 residues. The CDR3 here is CASSLGGLGLSWAEAFV. CDR3 nucleotide sequence: TGTGCCAGCAGCTTGGGGGGCCTGGGACTTTCTTGGGCAGAAGCTTTCGTT.

There are a few counts of this clone. The chain recombines TRBV9 with TRBJ2-7; 8 bases fit TRBD1. Per the germline V gene, CDR1 is SGDLS and CDR2 is YYNGEE. With V trimmed by 3 bases and J by 1 base, 6 bases remained unmatched. CDR3 length equals 15 residues. The DNA for the CDR3 is TGTGCCAGCAGCGGTAGACAGGGGAGTTCCTACGAGCAGTACTTC. Its translation is CASSGRQGSSYEQYF.

The V call is TRBV6-6, the J call TRBJ2-7; no reliable D call. Germline V CDR1 and CDR2: MNHNY, SVGAGI (reference sequence). V was shortened by 2 bases and J by 6 bases, with 11 bases between the two germline ends. CDR3 size: 13 residues. Here the CDR3 reads CASSYAPRSEQYF. The CDR3 coding sequence is TGTGCCAGCAGTTACGCCCCTCGTAGCGAGCAGTACTTC.

The chain links TRBV6-5 to TRBJ1-4; 7 nucleotides align to TRBD1. V dropped 6 bases and J dropped 2; count of bases not matched to a gene: 6. CDR3 length equals 15 residues. Germline CDR1 reads MNHEY; CDR2 reads SVGAGI. The CDR3 region is CASSAGGATNEKLFF. CDR3 nucleotide sequence: TGTGCCAGCAGCGCAGGGGGAGCGACTAATGAAAAACTGTTTTTT.